This T cell receptor (beta chain) appears in the sequencing data of a study of T cells in Graves' hyperthyroidism and ophthalmopathy. This clonotype has at least ten counts. The V gene's germline CDR1 is DFQATT and CDR2 SNEGSKA (reference sequence). The CDR3 consists of 13 residues. Trimming stripped 6 bases from V and 5 bases from J, with 16 bases between. Each ophthalmopathy patient scored at least 3 on the Clinical Activity Score and at least 4 on NOSPECS grade, with duration under 3 months. Uncontrolled infection, other autoimmune disease, pregnancy or lactation barred patients from enrollment. Isolation of PBMCs was performed on about 9.9 ml fresh peripheral blood. The source material, RNA transcripts, was used to amplify TCR beta CDR3 regions. RT-PCR in the first round (using the HTBI primer set) targeted the TCR CDR3. TCRdb itself ran the multiplex PCR reads through MiXCR, one entry per CDR3 protein. The repertoire consists of about 610,000 distinct CDR3 sequences, with 14% to 15% occurring once and the leading ten covering around 4%.

Material for sequencing was blood. The chain links TRBV20-1 to TRBJ2-5, with D perhaps TRBD2 (6 bases). The sequence derives from a woman in her thirties or forties with Graves' ophthalmopathy. This CDR3 is CSAAVGGVETQYF. Here the CDR3 DNA reads TGCAGTGCCGCGGTGGGGGGTGTGGAGACCCAGTACTTC.